This entry describes one T cell receptor (beta chain). This sample is part of a study of blood T cell repertoires in COVID-19. In the study overall: Both acute and convalescent COVID-19 samples were obtained from the United States, Italy and Spain. Sources were T cells, B-cell-depleted T cells, or PBMCs; the material itself was cDNA or gDNA.

In the authors' workflow: Using reference gene primer amplification, nucleated cell counts were estimated. Sequencing used immunoSEQ multiplex PCR; TCRdb keeps in-frame clones, though not all of them. The V and J calls and clone size are taken from that table; D and trimming were inferred from the DNA. The sample holds some 50,000 clones, approximately 84% seen once. The CDR3 is made up of 12 amino acids. With 2 bases removed from V and 6 bases from J, the gap between germline ends came to 8 bases. Germline V gene data show CDR1 as SGHNT and CDR2 as YYREEE (reference sequence). Material for sequencing was peripheral blood. The sequence derives from a human donor in a cohort sampled during active COVID-19. V gene TRBV5-4 combines with J gene TRBJ1-2; tentatively, D is TRBD1 (6 bases). The CDR3 region is CASSLTGNGYTF. The CDR3 coding sequence is TGTGCCAGCAGCTTAACAGGGAATGGCTACACCTTC.